The source of this T cell receptor (beta chain) is a study of T cells in Graves' hyperthyroidism and ophthalmopathy. The study, taken as a whole, reports: Most thyroid-expanded clonotypes above 0.001 were also found in blood.

RNA transcripts gave rise to amplified TCR beta CDR3 regions. Using the HTBI primer set, a first-round RT-PCR was run on the TCR CDR3. MiXCR, applied by TCRdb to the multiplex PCR reads, yields one record per CDR3 protein. The table records around 620,000 distinct CDR3 sequences, 15% to 20% of them present only once. The CDR3 length is 13 residues. The V end was cut by 4 bases, the J end by 4 bases, with 12 bases between. CDR1 SQVTM and CDR2 ANQGSEA come from the germline V gene. Patients were excluded for uncontrolled infection, other autoimmune disease, pregnancy or lactation. About 10 ml of fresh peripheral blood supplied the PBMCs. With respect to this clonotype: What it binds is unknown.

The sequenced sample consisted of blood. The chain carries TRBV29-1 and TRBJ2-3; possible D gene TRBD2, 7 bases. This TCR was sampled from a woman between 25 and 40 years old with Graves' hyperthyroidism. In DNA form, the CDR3 reads TGCAGCGTTGCTGGGGGGGCCGCAGATACGCAGTATTTT. This sequence encodes CSVAGGAADTQYF.